This TCR beta chain comes out of a study of OX40 agonist ivuxolimab in advanced cancers. The method was immunoSEQ multiplex PCR; TCRdb's version includes in-frame clones alone and lacks a portion of them. The table records fewer than 70,000 clones, 80% to 95% of them present only once. Trimming at V came to 5 bases and at J to 1 base, leaving 5 bases not matched to a gene. Germline V lookup: CDR1 SGHTA, CDR2 FQGNSA. The CDR3 totals 14 residues. The sequencing here drew on CD4+ or CD8+ T cells sorted from blood, taken in a trial of the OX40 agonist ivuxolimab. J is TRBJ2-7 and V is TRBV7-2; 7 positions match TRBD1. This receptor was obtained from an adult with an advanced solid tumor such as melanoma, head and neck, liver or kidney cancer. The CDR3 DNA reads TGTGCCAGCAGCCCCGACAGGGAATCCTACGAGCAGTACTTC. Its translation is CASSPDRESYEQYF.